This T cell receptor beta chain emerged from a study of cytomegalovirus exposure and HLA in healthy donors (dated by TCRdb to 2016 to 2017). General notes on the study: According to an earlier analysis of 587 of the donors, about 170 million T cells yielded approximately 120 million unique TCR beta sequences and 250 to 350 Gb of sequence data. Roughly 300 gigabases of sequencing data and around 80 million unique TCR sequences made up an early release that covered roughly 670 HLA-typed donors. Of the roughly 400 genotyped donors, 81% were placed in the genetic ancestry cluster associated with self-reported Caucasian donors. The study was designed to test whether signatures of past pathogen exposure could be identified by cataloging public T cell receptors. The study profiled the T cell repertoires of about 720 subjects by immunosequencing and related them to cytomegalovirus serostatus. A separate validation cohort of some 130 different subjects was used in addition to the roughly 640-subject first cohort. To predict cytomegalovirus infection status, the study combined high-throughput TCR immunosequencing, statistical association of individual TCRs with disease status, and machine learning. A later analysis re-analyzed previously published TCR beta repertoires from approximately 700 donors and added high-resolution HLA genotyping to study TCR occurrence patterns. Rather than drawing on any new phenotypic data, the later analysis identified candidate immune exposures from TCR beta sequences and the way those sequences occurred across donors. In an earlier analysis of 587 of the donors, high-throughput TCR beta sequencing was used to judge whether each TCR beta V gene segment behaved as functional or pseudogenic. Donor age, sex, ethnicity and CMV serostatus were collected together with the repertoire data. In a later genetic analysis, genome-wide SNP genotypes for about 65% of the roughly 670 donors were used, and that subset was treated as a discovery cohort. Every discovery cohort repertoire had been produced on one sequencing platform. HLA typing included class I and class II loci at four-digit resolution. Typing coverage differed by locus: A, B, C, DRB1 and DQB1 were typed in about 629-640 donors, DQA1 in approximately 520, DPA1 in 600 to 610, and DPB1 in 400 to 490. Because of strong linkage in the cohort, 5 or 6 DR-DQ haplotypes were treated as single units for association and clustering. Across around 400 genotyped donors of the cohort, an average of roughly 250,000 unique TCR beta nucleotide sequences per donor were sequenced, and 15% to 20% of those sequences were non-productive.

The research as a whole found: Some IMGT-functional V segments, including TRBV6-2 and TRBV6-3, could not be told apart with the 87-base-pair reads, so those segments were excluded. Strong co-occurrence of HLA alleles, especially DR and DQ, made assigning TCR associations to individual alleles difficult. According to a later analysis, parvovirus B19, influenza, CMV and Epstein-Barr virus appeared linked to several top co-occurrence clusters. It was suggested by the authors that the approach could potentially be generalized to other disease states and immunological phenotypes. Only TCR beta chains were sequenced in this cohort, and the absence of alpha or paired-chain data limited detectable features. Because counts were too low, about 18 rarely observed V segments, including chromosome 9 orphons, were left out of the earlier analysis of a few hundred of the donors. An association between a missense DCLRE1C variant and V-gene and J-gene trimming of TCR beta chains was found in a later genetic analysis and replicated in an independent cohort. Cytomegalovirus status was reported to be diagnosed by the classifier with high specificity and sensitivity in both the original and validation cohorts. The presence/absence analyses assumed that sequencing depth was roughly uniform across donors, and that assumption may not be true. In a later analysis, the rate of TCR association differed among HLA loci, with DRB1 alleles having the most associated TCRs and HLA-C alleles having the fewest. In a later analysis, most CMV-associated TCR beta chains were found to appear HLA-restricted, with HLA associations seemingly driven largely by CMV exposure. A few of the identified cytomegalovirus-associated TCR beta chains were confirmed in vitro to be specific for cytomegalovirus antigens. HLA typing was unavailable for some donors at each locus, so association tests used only the typed subset. In an earlier analysis of 450 to 750 of the donors, most TCR beta V segments appeared in productive rearrangements about 87% or about 30% of the time, broadly matching IMGT annotations. Linkage disequilibrium might explain the correlated functional status among segregating V segments, but an unknown experimental factor could not be excluded. The sequencing pipeline was judged likely to have produced a cluster of highly shared sequence variants as a technical artifact. Immune exposure information for the cohort was limited to CMV serostatus. Across donors, most TCR sequences were observed very rarely, whereas some public TCRs were present in many individuals. The study gave a list of about 150 TCR beta chains associated with cytomegalovirus. A further reported finding was that TCR beta sequences accurately predicted the HLA-A and HLA-B alleles for most subjects in the first cohort. In a later genetic analysis, fewer N-insertions in productive TCRs were reported among donors in an Asian-associated ancestry cluster than the approximately 630-donor mean. A later analysis found that HLA-associated TCR beta chains were more clonally expanded and had lower generation probabilities than equally common non-associated chains. At a false discovery rate of 0.05, a later analysis linked some 18,000 TCR beta sequences to specific HLA alleles.

The cohort consisted of approximately 670 healthy bone marrow donors. At the time of sampling, every cohort member was nominally healthy, though immune exposures that went unrecorded were likely present. The donor was CMV seropositive and belonged to the group of 250 to 300 seropositive cohort members. Every donor gave a peripheral blood sample, and the peripheral blood mononuclear cells from that sample were used for TCR beta sequencing. Genomic DNA was extracted from the blood cell samples with the Qiagen DNeasy Blood Extraction Kit. CDR1 SGHTA and CDR2 FQGNSA were looked up in the germline V gene. The junction shows trimming of 4 bases on V and 7 bases on J, and the gene matches do not reach 9 bases of it. The CDR3 measures 15 amino acids from cysteine to phenylalanine. The kept DNA is CDR3 alone, 45 bases in frame from the first base. Points on this clone: Its antigen remains unidentified. Base qualities are missing; no much larger clone stands one base away.

Library preparation employed the immunoSEQ multiplex PCR assay. For the multiplex PCR, a mixture combining 60 forward primers for TCR Vbeta segments and 13 reverse primers for TCR Jbeta segments was used. A multiplex PCR assay on genomic DNA amplified the CDR3 region of rearranged TCR beta genes. On the Illumina HiSeq System, the amplified TCR beta libraries were sequenced as 87-base-pair reads. The authors' pipeline ran thus. A later analysis tallied tens of millions of unique TCR beta chains across the 600 to 700 repertoires, and approximately 11 million of those chains were shared by two or more donors. A nearest-neighbor algorithm error-corrected the raw reads and collapsed the reads into unique sequences, merging closely related sequences to remove PCR and sequencing errors. V, D and J gene segments were assigned by aligning CDR3 sequences to IMGT reference sequences. For a sequence to be retained, at least a six-nucleotide match to both a V gene segment and a J gene segment was required. Rearrangements were classified as productive when the CDR3 lacked stop codons and remained in frame with V and J, and all other rearrangements were classified as non-productive. Following IMGT convention, CDR3 was defined as the stretch from the second conserved V-encoded cysteine up to the conserved J-encoded phenylalanine. The earlier analysis of approximately 500 of the donors excluded sequences that lacked an unambiguous match to a single V gene segment. An earlier analysis of 500 to 700 of the donors classified V segments as functional when productive rearrangements were above 56.7% and as segregating when the standard deviation between donors was above 5%. A statistical classification framework was built to diagnose cytomegalovirus status from the catalog of TCR beta chain sequences. V and J gene assignment, in a later analysis, came from comparing TCR nucleotide sequences with IMGT/GENE-DB human TR gene sequences. A later analysis assigned CDR3 sequences and most-parsimonious VDJ recombination scenarios with the TCRdist pipeline. In a later analysis, each TCR beta chain was defined by its CDR3 amino acid sequence together with its V-gene family, and reads lacking a unique V-gene family were excluded. A later analysis removed 550 to 650 highly shared, low-generation-probability nucleotide sequences to deal with suspected cross-contamination and a sequencing artifact. In a later analysis, a clonal expansion index for each public chain was calculated from normalized within-repertoire ranks of inferred template counts. In a later analysis, generation probabilities were computed using a VDJ recombination model fitted to out-of-frame rearrangements, and the results were checked against IGoR. In a later analysis, hypergeometric tests were used to score TCR-TCR, TCR-HLA and TCR-CMV co-occurrence, with a repertoire-size bias correction applied to TCR pairs. A later analysis estimated false discovery rates by permuting HLA or CMV assignments 20 times. In a later analysis, co-occurring TCRs were grouped with DBSCAN, and TCRdist sequence similarity was added when clustering was performed within HLA-allele-positive subsets. For co-occurrence clustering, repertoires with fewer than 30,000 or more than 120,000 public chains were excluded, along with five or six repertoires with anomalous nucleotide sharing. The clones in this table, taken by TCRdb from immuneACCESS, are in-frame only. Not every clone is retained; where verified, under half of the shortfall comes from an unresolved V gene, and the cause of the rest is unknown. Clone size and the V and J calls come from that table; the DNA yielded D and trimming. For this sample there are roughly 120,000 clones; roughly 70% appear just once. Clones ranked in the top ten supply 6% to 8% of the sample.

The receptor was derived from a man in his forties or fifties in good health and CMV-seropositive. The source material was PBMCs. Recombination linked TRBV7-2 to TRBJ1-4, with 7 junctional bases fitting TRBD1. The CDR3 amino acid sequence is: CASSSQTGFPEKLFF. The DNA is TGTGCCAGCAGCTCGCAGACAGGGTTCCCTGAAAAACTGTTTTTT.